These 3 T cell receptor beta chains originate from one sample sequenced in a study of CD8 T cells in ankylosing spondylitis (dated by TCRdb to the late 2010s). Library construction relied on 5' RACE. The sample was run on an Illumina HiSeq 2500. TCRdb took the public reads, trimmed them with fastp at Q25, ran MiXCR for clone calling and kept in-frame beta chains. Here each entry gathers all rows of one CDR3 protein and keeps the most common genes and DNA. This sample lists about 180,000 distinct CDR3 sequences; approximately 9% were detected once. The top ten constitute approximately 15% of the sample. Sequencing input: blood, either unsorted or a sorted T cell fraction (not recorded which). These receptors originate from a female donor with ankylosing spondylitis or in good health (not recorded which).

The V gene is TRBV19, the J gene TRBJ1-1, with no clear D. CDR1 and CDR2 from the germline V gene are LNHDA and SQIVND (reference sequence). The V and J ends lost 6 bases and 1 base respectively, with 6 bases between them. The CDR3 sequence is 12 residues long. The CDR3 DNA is TGTGCCAGTAGCACGCAGAACACTGAAGCTTTCTTT. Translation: CASSTQNTEAFF. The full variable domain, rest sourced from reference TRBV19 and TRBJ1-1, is DGGITQSPKYLFRKEGQNVTLSCEQNLNHDAMYWYRQDPGQGLRLIYYSQIVNDFQKGDIAEGYSVSREKKESFPLTVTSAQKNPTAFYLCASSTQNTEAFFGQGTRLTVV.

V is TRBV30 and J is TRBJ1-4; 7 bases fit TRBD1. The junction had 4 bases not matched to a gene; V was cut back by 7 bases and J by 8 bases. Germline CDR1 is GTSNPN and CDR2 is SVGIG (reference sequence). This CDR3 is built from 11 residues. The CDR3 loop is CALRQGEKLFF. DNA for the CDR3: TGTGCCTTACGACAGGGCGAAAAACTGTTTTTT. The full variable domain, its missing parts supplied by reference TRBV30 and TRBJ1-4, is SQTIHQWPATLVQPVGSPLSLECTVEGTSNPNLYWYRQAAGRGLQLLFYSVGIGQISSEVPQNLSASRPQDRQFILSSKKLLLSDSGFYLCALRQGEKLFFGSGTQLSVL.

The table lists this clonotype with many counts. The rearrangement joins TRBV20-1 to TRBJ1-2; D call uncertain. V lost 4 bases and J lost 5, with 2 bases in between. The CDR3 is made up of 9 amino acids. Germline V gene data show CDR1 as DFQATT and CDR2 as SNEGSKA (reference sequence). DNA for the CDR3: TGCAGTGCTACTTATGGCTACACCTTC. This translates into CSATYGYTF.